Below are 4 T cell receptor beta chains sequenced from a single sample in a study of T cells in Graves' hyperthyroidism and ophthalmopathy. RNA transcripts gave rise to amplified TCR beta CDR3 regions. Researchers ran a first-round RT-PCR on the TCR CDR3 using the HTBI primer set. Using its own MiXCR run on the multiplex PCR reads, TCRdb lists one record per CDR3 protein. The sample comprises about 620,000 distinct CDR3 sequences, roughly 15% of which are singletons, and around 3.9% rests with the top ten. The sample was blood. The receptors stem from a woman in her 30s with Graves' hyperthyroidism.

This clonotype was found once. Just one base apart from a much larger clone, this may be a read error. This chain links TRBV20-1 with TRBJ2-4; perhaps TRBD2 as D (5 bases). The V end lost 3 bases, the J end lost 8 bases, and 11 bases lay between the germline ends. This CDR3 has 12 amino acids. Per germline, CDR1 DFQATT and CDR2 SNEGSKA (reference sequence). This CDR3 reads CSASKGADIQYF. For the CDR3, the DNA is TGCAGTGCTAGTAAGGGAGCGGACATTCAGTACTTC.

At least ten counts were recorded for this clonotype. This chain connects TRBV7-9 to TRBJ2-7, with TRBD1 matching over 7 bases. CDR1 and CDR2 from the germline V gene are SEHNR and FQNEAQ (reference sequence). The V gene end was trimmed by 5 bases and the J gene end by 3 bases; junction bases not matched to a gene: 7. The CDR3 runs to 14 residues. DNA of the CDR3: TGTGCCAGCAGCCCTTTTTGGGACAGCTACGAGCAGTACTTC. The encoded protein is CASSPFWDSYEQYF.

Comments on this clonotype: Mismatch with germline at one junction end may stem from a read error. V and J are TRBV6-2 or TRBV6-3 and TRBJ1-1; 8 nucleotides agree with TRBD1. CDR3 length: 17 amino acids. Germline values: CDR1 MNHEY, CDR2 SVGEGT. The CDR3 spells CASSYLPQGDQNTGAFF. The DNA for the CDR3 is TGTGCCAGCAGTTATCTCCCACAGGGGGACCAGAACACTGGAGCTTTCTTT.

The chain links TRBV11-3 to TRBJ1-1, with TRBD1 identical over 8 bases. The length of the CDR3 is 15 residues. The V gene end was trimmed by 5 bases and the J gene end by 4 bases; junction bases not matched to a gene: 9. The V gene's germline CDR1 is SGHNT and CDR2 YENEEA. This CDR3 reads CASSPPQGVVTEAFF. The CDR3 nucleotides read TGTGCCAGCAGCCCCCCACAGGGGGTGGTCACTGAAGCTTTCTTT.